This T cell receptor beta chain stems from a study of CD8+ T cells in alopecia areata. Study information: The investigators scored severity in treated patients by the percentage of affected scalp area.

Points on this clone: Antigen specificity is unknown.

Germline V lookup: CDR1 SEHNR, CDR2 FQNEAQ (reference sequence). The CDR3 totals 15 residues. V was trimmed by 1 base and J by 4 bases, leaving 10 bases between them. Treatment meaning: oral pan-JAK inhibitor, 5-10 mg twice daily. Study-wide results and limits: Persistence during tofacitinib was seen for many expanded lesional clones in scalp and blood. Lesional scalp exceeded normal scalp in clonality, especially in alopecia totalis/universalis.

RNA was extracted and reverse transcribed into cDNA as the sequencing template. Produced via immunoSEQ multiplex PCR; TCRdb's table is partial and in-frame only. This table holds roughly 92,000 clones, just over 70% found once. The TCR originated in a human donor with alopecia areata. The material was CD8+ T cells sorted from blood, obtained at week 44, from a patient treated with tofacitinib. This rearrangement joins TRBV7-9 to TRBJ2-2; TRBD2 is a possible D gene (5 bases). In DNA, the CDR3 is TGTGCCAGCAGCTTAGATGAGGGCAGCACCGGGGAGCTGTTTTTT. This encodes CASSLDEGSTGELFF.